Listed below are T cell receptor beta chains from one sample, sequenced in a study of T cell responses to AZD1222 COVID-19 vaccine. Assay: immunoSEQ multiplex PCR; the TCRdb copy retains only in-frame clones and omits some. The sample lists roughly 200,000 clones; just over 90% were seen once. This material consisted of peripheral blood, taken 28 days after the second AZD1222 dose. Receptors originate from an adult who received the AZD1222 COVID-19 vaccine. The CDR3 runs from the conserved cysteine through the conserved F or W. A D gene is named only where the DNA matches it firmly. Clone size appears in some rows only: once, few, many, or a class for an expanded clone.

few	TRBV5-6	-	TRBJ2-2	TGTGCCAGCAGGCTCGACTTGAACACCGGGGAGCTGTTTTTT	CASRLDLNTGELFF
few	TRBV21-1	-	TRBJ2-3	TGTGCCAGCAGATCAGGGTACCGTCCTCGTACAGATACGCAGTATTTT	CASRSGYRPRTDTQYF
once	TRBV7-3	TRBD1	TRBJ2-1	TGTGCCAGCAGCATCCCCGGGACAGGCGGTGAGCAGTTCTTC	CASSIPGTGGEQFF
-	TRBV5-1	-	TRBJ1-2	TGCGCCAGCACCCCGGCGGCTAACTATGGCTACACCTTC	CASTPAANYGYTF
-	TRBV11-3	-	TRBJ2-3	TGTGCCAGCAGCTTAGGCCGGACTGTGGTTGGAGATACGCAGTATTTT	CASSLGRTVVGDTQYF
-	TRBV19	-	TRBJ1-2	TGTGCCAGTAGTATAACAGTCACTAACTATGGCTACACCTTC	CASSITVTNYGYTF
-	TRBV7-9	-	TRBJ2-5	TGTGCCAGCAGCTTAAGCTCCGGGCTGGTCCGAGAGACCCAGTACTTC	CASSLSSGLVRETQYF
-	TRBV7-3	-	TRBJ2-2	TGTGCCAGCAGCCCGAGGCCGACGACCGGGGAGCTGTTTTTT	CASSPRPTTGELFF
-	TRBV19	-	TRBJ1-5	TGTGCCAGTAGTATTGGCCGGCGGAGGGGTTATAGCAATCAGCCCCAGCATTTT	CASSIGRRRGYSNQPQHF
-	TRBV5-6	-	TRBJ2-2	TGTGCCAGCAGCTTGTCCCCCTGGGGCAGGGCGAACACCGGGGAGCTGTTTTTT	CASSLSPWGRANTGELFF
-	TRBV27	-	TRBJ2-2	TGTGCCAGCAGGCCAGGGCCGAACACCGGGGAGCTGTTTTTT	CASRPGPNTGELFF
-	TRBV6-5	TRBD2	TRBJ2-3	TGTGCCAGCAGGGGAGCCGGGACTAGTAAGGGTACGCAGTATTTT	CASRGAGTSKGTQYF
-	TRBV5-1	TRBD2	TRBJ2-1	TGCGCCAGCAGCTGGACTAGCGGGAGTCCCACGAGGAATGAGCAGTTCTTC	CASSWTSGSPTRNEQFF
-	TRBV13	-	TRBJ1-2	TGTGCCAGCAGCCCCCGGGGTTATGGCTACACCTTC	CASSPRGYGYTF
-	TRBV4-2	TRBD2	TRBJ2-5	TGTGCCAGCAGTCGGAGCGGGGGGGCCCGGGAGACCCAGTACTTC	CASSRSGGARETQYF
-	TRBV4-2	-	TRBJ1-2	TGTGCCAGCAGCCAGGTCAAAGCCCGGCAGCCTGCTAACTATGGCTACACCTTC	CASSQVKARQPANYGYTF
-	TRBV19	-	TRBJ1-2	TGTGCCAGTAGTAGCAGCCTTAACTATGGCTACACCTTC	CASSSSLNYGYTF
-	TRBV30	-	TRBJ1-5	TGTGCCTGGAGTCTTGCGGGGGGGCGAGGGGGTCAGCCCCAGCATTTT	CAWSLAGGRGGQPQHF
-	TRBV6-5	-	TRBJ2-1	TGTGCCAGCAGTTCCAGACTCGGTGAGCAGTTCTTC	CASSSRLGEQFF
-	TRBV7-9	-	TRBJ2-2	TGTGCCAGCAGCTTTGATCTGAACACCGGGGAGCTGTTTTTT	CASSFDLNTGELFF
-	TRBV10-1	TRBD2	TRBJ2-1	TGCGCCAGCATCCTCGGACTAGCGGACGGGAATAAACACCAGTTCTTC	CASILGLADGNKHQFF
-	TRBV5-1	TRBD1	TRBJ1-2	TGCGCCAGCAGCCCCATCAACTCTGGACAGGGTGGGAGGGAAGGCTACACCTTC	CASSPINSGQGGREGYTF
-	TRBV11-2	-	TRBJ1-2	TGTGCCAGCAGCGTCAGCATTCTTAACCTCTATGGCTACACCTTC	CASSVSILNLYGYTF
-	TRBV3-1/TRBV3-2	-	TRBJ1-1	TGTGCCAGCAGCCGCAAGGGACAGAACACTGAAGCTTTCTTT	CASSRKGQNTEAFF
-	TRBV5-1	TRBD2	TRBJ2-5	TGCGCCAGCAGCCCCGGGGGGGCCCCAGAGACCCAGTACTTC	CASSPGGAPETQYF
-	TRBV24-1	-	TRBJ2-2	TGTGCCACCAGTGGCGTGGGGGCTGCGAACACCGGGGAGCTGTTTTTT	CATSGVGAANTGELFF
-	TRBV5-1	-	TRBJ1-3	TGCGCCAGCAGCTTTTTGACAGCGAGCTCTGGAAACACCATATATTTT	CASSFLTASSGNTIYF
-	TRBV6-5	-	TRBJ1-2	TGTGCCAGCAGCCTTGCGGCGGGGAACTATGGCTACACCTTC	CASSLAAGNYGYTF
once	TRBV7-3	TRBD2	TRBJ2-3	TGTGCCAGCAGCTCCTCGGGGGGGACAGATACGCAGTATTTT	CASSSSGGTDTQYF
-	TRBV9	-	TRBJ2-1	TGTGCCAGCAGCCCTTCCCCCCGGGCCGACAATGAGCAGTTCTTC	CASSPSPRADNEQFF
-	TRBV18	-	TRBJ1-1	TGTGCCAGCTCCCCGGGGGCCCAGAACACTGAAGCTTTCTTT	CASSPGAQNTEAFF
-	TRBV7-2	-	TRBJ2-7	TGTGCCAGCAGCTCCGGGGTGGGCTACTACGAGCAGTACTTC	CASSSGVGYYEQYF
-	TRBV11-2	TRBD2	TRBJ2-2	TGTGCCAGCAGCCGCGGACTAGCGGGGGAGAACACCGGGGAGCTGTTTTTT	CASSRGLAGENTGELFF
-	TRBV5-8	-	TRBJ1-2	TGTGCCAGCAGCTTGGTGGGAGCTAACTATGGCTACACCTTC	CASSLVGANYGYTF
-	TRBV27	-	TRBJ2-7	TGTGCCAGCAGTTCCCATGGCTCCTACGAGCAGTACTTC	CASSSHGSYEQYF
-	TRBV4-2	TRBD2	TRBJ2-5	TGTGCCAGCAGCCAAGATGCGGCTAGCGGGGGGGCAAAGACCCAGTACTTC	CASSQDAASGGAKTQYF
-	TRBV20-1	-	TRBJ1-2	TGCAGTGCTAGTAAGAGGACGCCCCGTGGCTACACCTTC	CSASKRTPRGYTF
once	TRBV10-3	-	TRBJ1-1	TGTGCCATCAGCGACAGGCCCGCAAGAGCTTTCTTT	CAISDRPARAFF
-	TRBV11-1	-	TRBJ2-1	TGTGCCAGCAGCCAAGGGACTGTTAGGTACAATGAGCAGTTCTTC	CASSQGTVRYNEQFF
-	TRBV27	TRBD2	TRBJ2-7	TGTGCCAGCAGTTCTCCGACTGGGGGGGTAGGCGAGCAGTACTTC	CASSSPTGGVGEQYF
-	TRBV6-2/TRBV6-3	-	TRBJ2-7	TGTGCCAGCAGTTACCCCTACGAGCAGTACTTC	CASSYPYEQYF
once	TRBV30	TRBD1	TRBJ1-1	TGTGCCTGGAGTCCTCCTCCGGGACAGGGGGGGGTTTGGACTGAAGCTTTCTTT	CAWSPPPGQGGVWTEAFF
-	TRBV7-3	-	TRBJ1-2	TGTGCCAGCAGCTTGGGGGGGTCTCGCAACTATGGCTACACCTTC	CASSLGGSRNYGYTF
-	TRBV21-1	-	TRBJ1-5	TGTGCCAGCATCCAACAAGTTCTTAGCAATCAGCCCCAGCATTTT	CASIQQVLSNQPQHF
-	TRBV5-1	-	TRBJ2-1	TGCGCCAGCAGCCAGGCGGAACGGAGCTCCTACAATGAGCAGTTCTTC	CASSQAERSSYNEQFF
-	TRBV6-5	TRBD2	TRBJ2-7	TGTGCCAGCAGCCTGGGACTAGCGGGCTACGAGCAGTACTTC	CASSLGLAGYEQYF
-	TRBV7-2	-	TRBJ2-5	TGTGCCAGCAGCTTAGCGGGGACTGAGACCCAGTACTTC	CASSLAGTETQYF
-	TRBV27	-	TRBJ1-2	TGTGCCAGCAGTTTTCGCCAGGGCGATGGCTACACCTTC	CASSFRQGDGYTF
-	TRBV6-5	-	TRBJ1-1	TGTGCCAGCAGTTACGTCCGGGGAGGCGGGACTGAAGCTTTCTTT	CASSYVRGGGTEAFF
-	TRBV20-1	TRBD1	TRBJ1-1	TGCAGTGCTGGGCCGGGACAGGAAGCTTTCTTT	CSAGPGQEAFF
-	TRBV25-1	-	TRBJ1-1	TGTGCCAGCAGTGAGTCTGGGGTCACTGAAGCTTTCTTT	CASSESGVTEAFF
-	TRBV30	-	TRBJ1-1	TGTGCCTGGACTGGGGGAAACTTGAACACTGAAGCTTTCTTT	CAWTGGNLNTEAFF
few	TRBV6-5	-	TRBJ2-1	TGTGCCAGCAGACCGGCTAGTTTCTCCTACAATGAGCAGTTCTTC	CASRPASFSYNEQFF
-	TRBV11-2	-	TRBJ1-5	TGTGCCAGCAGCTCGGGCCTCGGGAGGGGCAATCAGCCCCAGCATTTT	CASSSGLGRGNQPQHF
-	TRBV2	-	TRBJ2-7	TGTGCCAGCAGGGGGTTGGGCTCCTACGAGCAGTACTTC	CASRGLGSYEQYF
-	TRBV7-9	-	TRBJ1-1	TGTGCCAGCAGCTTTAACAGCATGAACACTGAAGCTTTCTTT	CASSFNSMNTEAFF